The clone carrying this TCR beta chain was seen only a few times. This sample was taken from a study of blood T cell repertoires in COVID-19. Study details: Researchers got acute and convalescent COVID-19 samples from the United States, Italy and Spain. Nucleic acid was either cDNA or gDNA, and it came from T cells, B-cell-depleted T cells, or PBMCs.

Only in-frame clones appear in the TCRdb table, and some are missing; sequencing was by immunoSEQ multiplex PCR. The table lists 80,000 to 100,000 clones, roughly 80% of them singletons, with 4% to 5.5% in the top ten. J was trimmed by 1 base and V by 3 bases; bases with no gene match: 7. Germline V lookup: CDR1 GTSNPN, CDR2 SVGIG (reference sequence). The CDR3 runs 16 residues. This sequence originates from a man in his fifties or sixties with acute or convalescent COVID-19. The sample taken for sequencing was peripheral blood. V is TRBV30 and J is TRBJ2-2; 8 bases are shared with TRBD1. The CDR3 nucleotides read TGTGCCTGGAGACGGACAGGGCTTGGGAACACCGGGGAGCTGTTTTTT. The encoded protein is CAWRRTGLGNTGELFF.